The clone carrying this T cell receptor (beta chain) was detected only once. This sample was taken from a study of blood T cell repertoires in COVID-19. V lost 5 bases and J 2 bases, leaving 12 bases between the germline ends. The CDR3 loop spans 14 amino acids. Germline V gene data show CDR1 as SGHTA and CDR2 as FQGTGA. The table came from immunoSEQ multiplex PCR; TCRdb's copy has only in-frame clones and leaves some out. The sample has 150,000 to 200,000 clones, approximately 87% seen once; the top ten hold under 13%. This chain joins TRBV7-3 and TRBJ1-1; D is unclear. The receptor comes from a woman aged 70 to 79 with COVID-19, enrolled during active disease. Sequencing was done on a sample of peripheral blood. The CDR3 region has the DNA TGTGCCAGCAGCCAAAACAGCTTTAACACTGAAGCTTTCTTT. It is translated as CASSQNSFNTEAFF.